A single sample is the source of the 12 T cell receptor beta chains below, sequenced in a study of OX40 agonist ivuxolimab in advanced cancers. Repertoires were generated with immunoSEQ multiplex PCR, while TCRdb's copy carries only in-frame clones and drops some. The profile covers 60,000 to 85,000 clones, with nearly 90% appearing a single time and about 4% taken by the ten largest. Material: CD4+ or CD8+ T cells sorted from blood, obtained in a trial of the OX40 agonist ivuxolimab. These TCRs come from an adult with an advanced solid tumor such as melanoma, head and neck, liver or kidney cancer.

V and J are TRBV6-5 and TRBJ1-4; 10 positions match TRBD1. With 7 bases clipped from V and 3 bases from J, the junction kept 5 bases outside the gene matches. CDR1 and CDR2 (germline): MNHEY, SVGAGI. This CDR3 comprises 15 residues. CDR3 nucleotides: TGTGCCAGCACCCGGACAGGGGGAGCTAATGAAAAACTGTTTTTT. Translated: CASTRTGGANEKLFF.

The rearrangement uses TRBV6-4 and TRBJ1-1, with TRBD1 matching over 9 bases. Germline lookup yields CDR1 MRHNA and CDR2 SNTAGT. V gave up 11 bases and J gave up 5 bases; unmatched junction bases: 9. The CDR3 has 13 residues. The CDR3 nucleotides are TGTGCCGGAGGGACAGGGAGTGGGACTGAAGCTTTCTTT. It codes for CAGGTGSGTEAFF.

The V call is TRBV7-3, the J call TRBJ2-1; maybe TRBD2 (7 bases). The germline V and J ends were trimmed by 2 bases and 6 bases, with 17 bases remaining between them. From germline, CDR1 is SGHTA and CDR2 FQGTGA. This CDR3 spans 16 amino acids. CDR3 loop: CASSLGGASGSNEQFF. CDR3 DNA: TGTGCCAGCAGCTTAGGGGGGGCTAGCGGTTCCAATGAGCAGTTCTTC. The variable domain in full, completed from reference TRBV7-3 and TRBJ2-1, reads GAGVSQTPSNKVTEKGKYVELRCDPISGHTALYWYRQSLGQGPEFLIYFQGTGAADDSGLPNDRFFAVRPEGSVSTLKIQRTERGDSAVYLCASSLGGASGSNEQFFGPGTRLTVL.

The chain links TRBV4-2 to TRBJ1-1; D not resolved. V was clipped by 4 bases and J by 1 base, with 10 bases between them. Germline CDR1 LGHNA, CDR2 YNFKEQ. This CDR3 has 14 amino acids. CDR3 sequence (DNA): TGTGCCAGCAGCCCCCGAGGAGCGAACACTGAAGCTTTCTTT. It encodes CASSPRGANTEAFF.

V and J are TRBV6-5 and TRBJ2-5; D gene unclear. Trimming took off 5 bases at V and 1 base at J, with 11 bases between the two ends. This CDR3 comprises 14 residues. The V gene's germline CDR1 is MNHEY and CDR2 SVGAGI. The CDR3 is CASSTGSTQETQYF. The CDR3, as DNA: TGTGCCAGCAGTACCGGTTCCACCCAAGAGACCCAGTACTTC.

This chain uses TRBV19 with TRBJ2-3; 8 positions match TRBD2. This CDR3 is built from 17 residues. The junction had 11 bases not matched to a gene; V was cut back by 4 bases and J by 2 bases. Germline CDR1 reads LNHDA; CDR2 reads SQIVND (reference sequence). CDR3 amino acids: CASSTSWEAGDTDTQYF. The DNA of the CDR3 is TGTGCCAGTAGTACCTCCTGGGAAGCGGGAGACACAGATACGCAGTATTTT.

V is TRBV19 and J is TRBJ1-2; possibly TRBD1 for D (5 bases). CDR3 size: 15 residues. The germline CDR1 and CDR2 sequences are LNHDA and SQIVND (reference sequence). V shed 1 base and J shed 4 bases, with 13 bases lying between them. This chain's CDR3 is CASSIAGTGGYGYTF. In nucleotides, the CDR3 is TGTGCCAGTAGTATAGCGGGGACGGGGGGCTATGGCTACACCTTC.

The CDR3 is CASTSRAGLGYGYTF. The CDR3 DNA reads as TGTGCCAGCACCTCGAGGGCGGGACTCGGCTATGGCTACACCTTC. This rearrangement joins TRBV6-5 to TRBJ1-2; D is possibly TRBD1 (5 bases). CDR3 length: 15 residues. Germline V gene sequence: CDR1 MNHEY, CDR2 SVGAGI. V dropped 7 bases and J dropped 4 bases, with 19 bases sitting between them.

This clone has only a few counts. V gene TRBV18 combines with J gene TRBJ2-7; no definite D call. The CDR3 loop spans 13 amino acids. The germline V and J ends were trimmed by 2 bases and 2 bases, with 7 bases remaining between them. Germline CDR1 is KGHSH and CDR2 is LQKENI. CDR3 region: CASSPSSPYEQYF. DNA for the CDR3: TGTGCCAGCTCACCATCGTCCCCCTACGAGCAGTACTTC. Full variable domain (missing parts from reference TRBV18 and TRBJ2-7): NAGVMQNPRHLVRRRGQEARLRCSPMKGHSHVYWYRQLPEEGLKFMVYLQKENIIDESGMPKERFSAEFPKEGPSILRIQQVVRGDSAAYFCASSPSSPYEQYFGPGTRLTVT.

The chain uses TRBV11-1 and TRBJ2-7; D uncertain. The CDR3 is made up of 14 amino acids. In germline, CDR1 is SGHAT, CDR2 FQDESV (reference sequence). With 6 bases removed from V and 0 bases from J, the gap between germline ends came to 12 bases. In nucleotides, the CDR3 is TGTGCCAGCAGAAAACAGCCCGACTCCTACGAGCAGTACTTC. The encoded protein is CASRKQPDSYEQYF.

This chain links TRBV21-1 with TRBJ2-6. TRBV21-1 is a recognized pseudogene. The CDR3 runs to 17 residues. CDR3: CASSNRTCKLGANVLTF. In DNA form, the CDR3 reads TGTGCCAGCAGCAACCGGACCTGTAAACTTGGGGCCAACGTCCTGACTTTC.

The chain joins TRBV6-5 to TRBJ1-2, with 7 bases identical to TRBD1. The CDR3 contains 14 residues. CDR1 and CDR2 from the germline V gene are MNHEY and SVGAGI. The J segment lost 8 bases and the V segment lost 2 bases, leaving 8 bases of the junction unmatched. As DNA, the CDR3 is TGTGCCAGCAGTTACGACAGGGAACGGCGGGGCTACACCTTC. Amino acid sequence: CASSYDRERRGYTF.